This passage covers 26 T cell receptor beta chains from one sample sequenced in a study of blood T cell repertoires in COVID-19. TCRdb keeps only in-frame clones here, not all; method: immunoSEQ multiplex PCR. The profile covers approximately 130,000 clones, with 84% appearing a single time and roughly 13% taken by the ten largest. Sequences were obtained from peripheral blood. The receptors derive from a human donor in a cohort sampled during active COVID-19.

This clone has only one observation. The chain combines TRBV5-4 with TRBJ1-4; D not resolved. V was clipped by 4 bases and J by 8 bases, with 12 bases between them. The length of the CDR3 is 13 residues. Germline V gene sequence: CDR1 SGHNT, CDR2 YYREEE (reference sequence). The CDR3 DNA reads as TGTGCCAGCAGCCCGGGCCCGGGGGAAAAACTGTTTTTT. Protein sequence: CASSPGPGEKLFF.

The V call is TRBV5-1, the J call TRBJ2-1, with D unresolved. The germline V and J ends were trimmed by 2 bases and 6 bases, with 12 bases remaining between them. This CDR3 contains 14 residues. The germline V gene has CDR1 SGHRS and CDR2 YFSETQ. The chain's CDR3 is CASSFVGEPNEQFF. CDR3 sequence (DNA): TGCGCCAGCAGCTTCGTCGGAGAACCCAATGAGCAGTTCTTC.

The chain employs TRBV6-5 and TRBJ1-1; maybe TRBD1 (6 bases). The germline V gene encodes CDR1 MNHEY and CDR2 SVGAGI. The CDR3 covers 14 residues. Trimming pared 5 bases from V and 4 bases from J, leaving 14 bases between. The CDR3 loop is CASSTQGAVTEAFF. The CDR3 region has the DNA TGTGCCAGCAGTACACAGGGTGCGGTCACTGAAGCTTTCTTT.

As concerns this clone: Distinct nucleotide sequences in the sample also encode this CDR3. The genes are TRBV3-1 (or the pseudogene TRBV3-2) and TRBJ1-5; D is perhaps TRBD1 (5 bases). The V end lost 1 base, the J end lost 0 bases, and 7 bases lay between the germline ends. Germline assignment: CDR1 LGHDT and CDR2 YNNKEL (reference sequence). The CDR3 loop spans 15 amino acids. CDR3 sequence (DNA): TGTGCCAGCAGCCAAGGTACAGGTAGCAATCAGCCCCAGCATTTT. Its protein is CASSQGTGSNQPQHF.

This rearrangement joins TRBV27 to TRBJ2-1; TRBD2 is a possible D gene (5 bases). Germline V gene lookup returns CDR1 MNHEY and CDR2 SMNVEV (reference sequence). Trimming took off 6 bases at V and 6 bases at J, with 15 bases between the two ends. The CDR3 is made up of 14 amino acids. The CDR3 bases are TGTGCCAGCAGCCCCCGGACTCCCCCCAATGAGCAGTTCTTC. As protein: CASSPRTPPNEQFF.

V usage is TRBV6-6 and J usage is TRBJ2-7; 11 nucleotides align to TRBD2. The CDR3 extends over 17 amino acids. V gave up 5 bases and J gave up 6 bases; unmatched junction bases: 15. Germline values: CDR1 MNHNY, CDR2 SVGAGI (reference sequence). CDR3 loop: CASSPQSNSGGAGEQYF. The CDR3 DNA reads as TGTGCCAGCAGTCCACAATCAAATAGCGGGGGGGCCGGCGAGCAGTACTTC.

The V call is TRBV7-9, the J call TRBJ2-3, with 9 bases that match TRBD1. This CDR3 region has 15 residues. With V trimmed by 5 bases and J by 2 bases, 5 bases remained unmatched. Germline CDR1 is SEHNR and CDR2 is FQNEAQ (reference sequence). The CDR3 coding sequence is TGTGCCAGCAGCACCGGACAGGGGAACACAGATACGCAGTATTTT. This translates into CASSTGQGNTDTQYF.

V and J are TRBV5-4 and TRBJ2-7; no definite D call. The CDR3 sequence is 14 residues long. Trimming removed 2 bases at V and 2 bases at J, with 11 bases between. Germline values: CDR1 SGHNT, CDR2 YYREEE (reference sequence). The CDR3 loop reads CASSLAGSTYEQYF. CDR3 bases: TGTGCCAGCAGCTTAGCCGGGTCAACCTACGAGCAGTACTTC.

Regarding this clone: In the same sample, other DNA sequences code for this CDR3. The chain recombines TRBV13 with TRBJ1-2; possible D gene TRBD1, 5 bases. Trimming removed 6 bases at V and 7 bases at J, with 15 bases between. The CDR3 consists of 13 residues. Germline V gives CDR1 PRHDT, CDR2 FYEKMQ (reference sequence). The CDR3 is CASSSQGLGGYTF. Written as DNA, the CDR3 is TGTGCCAGCAGTTCGCAGGGTCTGGGTGGCTACACCTTC.

The count of this clone is one. The chain couples TRBV2 to TRBJ2-3; TRBD1 matches at 8 bases. This CDR3 has 14 amino acids. With 6 bases clipped from V and 2 bases from J, the junction kept 4 bases outside the gene matches. Per the germline V gene, CDR1 is SNHLY and CDR2 is FYNNEI. CDR3 sequence: CASSKDRATDTQYF. CDR3 DNA: TGTGCCAGCAGCAAGGACAGGGCCACAGATACGCAGTATTTT.

This chain connects TRBV4-1 to TRBJ2-6, with D maybe TRBD1 (5 bases). This CDR3 is built from 18 residues. The germline V and J ends were trimmed by 0 bases and 1 base, with 13 bases remaining between them. Germline assignment: CDR1 MGHRA and CDR2 YSYEKL. CDR3 region: CASSQDLGVPSGANVLTF. CDR3 coding DNA: TGCGCCAGCAGCCAAGATTTAGGGGTACCATCTGGGGCCAACGTCCTGACTTTC.

The chain employs TRBV5-1 and TRBJ1-1, with 8 bases that match TRBD1. The ends lost 4 bases at V and 5 bases at J; junction bases unmatched: 7. This CDR3 has 14 amino acids. Germline assignment: CDR1 SGHRS and CDR2 YFSETQ. The CDR3 nucleotides read TGCGCCAGCAGCCCGGGACAGGCGGCTACTGAAGCTTTCTTT. It yields the protein CASSPGQAATEAFF. The full variable domain, rest sourced from reference TRBV5-1 and TRBJ1-1, is KAGVTQTPRYLIKTRGQQVTLSCSPISGHRSVSWYQQTPGQGLQFLFEYFSETQRNKGNFPGRFSGRQFSNSRSEMNVSTLELGDSALYLCASSPGQAATEAFFGQGTRLTVV.

V usage is TRBV5-4 and J usage is TRBJ1-3, with 8 positions matching TRBD1. The CDR3 extends over 15 amino acids. Unmatched junction bases numbered 4, after V lost 5 bases and J lost 0 bases. Germline assignment: CDR1 SGHNT and CDR2 YYREEE (reference sequence). The CDR3: CASSRDRFSGNTIYF. The CDR3 bases are TGTGCCAGCAGTCGGGACAGGTTCTCTGGAAACACCATATATTTT.

The chain joins TRBV5-1 to TRBJ2-1; 9 bases map to TRBD2. Germline V CDR1 and CDR2: SGHRS, YFSETQ. The CDR3 has 16 amino acids. Trimming cost V 0 bases and J 2 bases; bases outside gene matches: 3. The CDR3 here is CASSLEGGGAYNEQFF. CDR3 DNA sequence: TGCGCCAGCAGCTTGGAGGGCGGGGGGGCCTACAATGAGCAGTTCTTC.

The genes are TRBV3-1 (or the pseudogene TRBV3-2) and TRBJ2-7; 8 bases line up with TRBD2. This CDR3 is 16 amino acids long. CDR1 is LGHDT and CDR2 is YNNKEL in the germline V gene (reference sequence). The J segment lost 1 base and the V segment lost 0 bases, leaving 5 bases of the junction unmatched. This chain's CDR3 is CASSQDSRGGSYEQYF. CDR3 coding DNA: TGTGCCAGCAGCCAAGATTCTCGGGGGGGGTCCTACGAGCAGTACTTC.

The chain combines TRBV19 with TRBJ2-2, with D perhaps TRBD2 (5 bases). Trimming removed 3 bases from V and 4 bases from J, with 15 bases in between. CDR3 length: 16 amino acids. Germline assignment: CDR1 LNHDA and CDR2 SQIVND (reference sequence). The DNA for the CDR3 is TGTGCCAGTAGTATGCGAGGGCCCGGTGGCACCGGGGAGCTGTTTTTT. Residues: CASSMRGPGGTGELFF.

This clone appeared once. The rearrangement joins TRBV30 to TRBJ1-1; D is ambiguous. Trimming took off 3 bases at V and 5 bases at J, with 13 bases between the two ends. Germline CDR1 and CDR2: GTSNPN and SVGIG (reference sequence). The CDR3 covers 13 residues. CDR3 coding DNA: TGTGCCTGGAGAAGCCGGGATGATACTGAAGCTTTCTTT. This encodes CAWRSRDDTEAFF.

This chain connects TRBV3-1 (or the pseudogene TRBV3-2) to TRBJ1-6, with 7 bases aligning to TRBD1. Germline CDR1 reads LGHDT; CDR2 reads YNNKEL (reference sequence). Trimming removed 0 bases from V and 1 base from J; junction bases left unmatched: 6. The CDR3 consists of 18 residues. CDR3 sequence (DNA): TGTGCCAGCAGCCAAGACGAGACAGGGACGTCCTATAATTCACCCCTCCACTTT. It codes for CASSQDETGTSYNSPLHF.

V and J are TRBV19 and TRBJ2-6; D possibly corresponds to TRBD1 (5 bases). Germline values: CDR1 LNHDA, CDR2 SQIVND (reference sequence). The V gene lost 5 bases and the J gene lost 15 bases, with 17 bases spanning the gap. The CDR3 contains 13 residues. The CDR3 DNA sequence: TGTGCCAGTAGTCCAGGGTCCCTCTTTACCCTGACTTTC. This translates into CASSPGSLFTLTF.

The chain joins TRBV7-9 to TRBJ1-1; TRBD1 might be the D (5 bases). The CDR3 is 14 residues long. Between the trimmed V and J ends, which lost 3 bases and 3 bases, there was a span of 11 bases. CDR1 is SEHNR, CDR2 FQNEAQ, per germline (reference sequence). CDR3 residues: CASSFETGDTEAFF. In DNA form, the CDR3 reads TGTGCCAGCAGCTTTGAGACGGGGGACACTGAAGCTTTCTTT.

The J gene is TRBJ1-2, the V gene TRBV11-3, with D possibly matching TRBD1 (6 bases). Germline V lookup: CDR1 SGHNT, CDR2 YENEEA. The V end was cut by 3 bases, the J end by 5 bases, with 10 bases between. The CDR3 extends over 13 amino acids. For the CDR3, the DNA is TGTGCCAGCAGCTTCCACAGGGCGTATGGCTACACCTTC. Protein sequence: CASSFHRAYGYTF. The whole variable domain, filled in from reference TRBV11-3 and TRBJ1-2, reads EAGVVQSPRYKIIEKKQPVAFWCNPISGHNTLYWYLQNLGQGPELLIRYENEEAVDDSQLPKDRFSAERLKGVDSTLKIQPAELGDSAVYLCASSFHRAYGYTFGSGTRLTVV.

The V and J genes are TRBV5-1 and TRBJ2-6; the D gene is possibly TRBD1 (6 bases). This CDR3 region has 16 residues. Looked up from germline, CDR1 is SGHRS and CDR2 is YFSETQ. V was clipped by 1 base and J by 2 bases, with 10 bases between them. Written as DNA, the CDR3 is TGCGCCAGCAGCTTGTATCCAGGGGCTGGGGCCAACGTCCTGACTTTC. It is translated as CASSLYPGAGANVLTF. The full variable domain, rest sourced from reference TRBV5-1 and TRBJ2-6, is KAGVTQTPRYLIKTRGQQVTLSCSPISGHRSVSWYQQTPGQGLQFLFEYFSETQRNKGNFPGRFSGRQFSNSRSEMNVSTLELGDSALYLCASSLYPGAGANVLTFGAGSRLTVL.

This clone showed up just a few times. The V gene is TRBV27, the J gene TRBJ2-3; 7 bases are a match to TRBD2. Trimming at V came to 2 bases and at J to 2 bases, leaving 1 base not matched to a gene. Looked up from germline, CDR1 is MNHEY and CDR2 is SMNVEV (reference sequence). This CDR3 is 14 amino acids long. The CDR3 nucleotides are TGTGCCAGCAGTTTAGGGGGGGACACAGATACGCAGTATTTT. Its protein product is CASSLGGDTDTQYF.

The chain carries TRBV7-8 and TRBJ1-1; D possibly corresponds to TRBD1 (5 bases). From germline, CDR1 is SGHVS and CDR2 FQNEAQ. The CDR3 is 15 residues long. Trimming took off 5 bases at V and 3 bases at J, with 16 bases between the two ends. The chain's CDR3 is CASSTKGRWDTEAFF. In DNA, the CDR3 is TGTGCCAGCAGCACCAAGGGGCGGTGGGACACTGAAGCTTTCTTT.

The chain has TRBV19 and TRBJ2-2; tentatively, D is TRBD1 (6 bases). The CDR3 sequence is 14 residues long. The ends were cut back, 6 bases at V and 6 bases at J, with 14 bases in the middle. Germline V CDR1 and CDR2: LNHDA, SQIVND (reference sequence). CDR3 sequence: CASRGQGSAGELFF. The CDR3 coding sequence is TGTGCCAGTAGAGGGCAGGGGTCAGCCGGGGAGCTGTTTTTT.

The V and J genes are TRBV7-9 and TRBJ2-2; 7 positions agree with TRBD1. The CDR3 totals 15 residues. The junction had 6 bases not matched to a gene; V was cut back by 5 bases and J by 3 bases. CDR1 is SEHNR and CDR2 is FQNEAQ in the germline V gene (reference sequence). DNA for the CDR3: TGTGCCAGCAGCCTAAGGGACAGCTACACCGGGGAGCTGTTTTTT. This gives the protein CASSLRDSYTGELFF.